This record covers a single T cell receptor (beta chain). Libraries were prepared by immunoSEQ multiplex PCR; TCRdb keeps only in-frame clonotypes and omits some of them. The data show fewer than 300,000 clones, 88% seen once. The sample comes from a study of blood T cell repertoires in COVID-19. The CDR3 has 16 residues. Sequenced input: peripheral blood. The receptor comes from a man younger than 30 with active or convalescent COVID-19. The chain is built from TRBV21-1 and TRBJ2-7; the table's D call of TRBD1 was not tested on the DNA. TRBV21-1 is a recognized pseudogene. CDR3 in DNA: TGTGCCAGCAGGGGCAGGGGTGCAGGGGAGATCTACGAGCAGTACTTC. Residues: CASRGRGAGEIYEQYF.